This TCR beta chain appears in the sequencing data of a study of T cell repertoires in cytomegalovirus infection. Study at large: CMV infection together with matching HLA type was indicated by public TCR beta signatures. Notes on the study in general: CMV carriers having the relevant HLA were flagged by cumulative public TCR beta family frequency. HLA-C-restricted CMV clonotypes gave the most frequent clonotype in two of eight donors.

One entry per CDR3 protein results from TCRdb running MiXCR on the reads. The sample records about 600,000 distinct CDR3 sequences, around 24% being singletons. In this sample, this clonotype turned up many times. Its antigen is unknown. Germline CDR1 SGHVS, CDR2 FQNEAQ. V lost 4 bases and J lost 4; bases outside the gene matches: 7. This CDR3 contains 15 residues. The chain has TRBV7-8 and TRBJ1-1; 9 bases line up with TRBD1. This sequence originates from a human donor in good health (CMV status not recorded). Some clones in this sample may be carry-over from other donors' samples. The sample comprised CD8+ T cells from PBMCs. CDR3 coding DNA: TGTGCCAGCAGCTGGGGGACAGGGCTGGGCACTGAAGCTTTCTTT. This codes for CASSWGTGLGTEAFF.